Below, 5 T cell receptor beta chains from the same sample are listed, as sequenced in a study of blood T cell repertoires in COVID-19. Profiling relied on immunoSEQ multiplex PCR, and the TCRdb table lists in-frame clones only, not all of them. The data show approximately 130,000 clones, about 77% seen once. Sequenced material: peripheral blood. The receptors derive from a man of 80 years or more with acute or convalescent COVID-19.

The CDR3 reads CASKAQGNTEAFF. The DNA of the CDR3 is TGCGCCAGCAAGGCCCAGGGGAACACTGAAGCTTTCTTT. V usage is TRBV5-1 and J usage is TRBJ1-1; tentative D call: TRBD1 (5 bases). Germline V CDR1 and CDR2: SGHRS, YFSETQ. Trimming took off 6 bases at V and 1 base at J, with 10 bases between the two ends. The CDR3 loop spans 13 amino acids.

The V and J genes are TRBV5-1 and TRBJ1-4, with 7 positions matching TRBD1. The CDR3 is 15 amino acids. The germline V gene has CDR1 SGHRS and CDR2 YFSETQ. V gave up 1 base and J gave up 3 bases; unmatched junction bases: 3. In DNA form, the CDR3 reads TGCGCCAGCAGCTTGTTGGGACAGTCTAATGAAAAACTGTTTTTT. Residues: CASSLLGQSNEKLFF.

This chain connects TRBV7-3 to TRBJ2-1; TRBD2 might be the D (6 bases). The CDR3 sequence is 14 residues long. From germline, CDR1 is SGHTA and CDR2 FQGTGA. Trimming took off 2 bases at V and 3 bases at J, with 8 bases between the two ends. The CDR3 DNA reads TGTGCCAGCAGCTTACGGGGGAGCTACAATGAGCAGTTCTTC. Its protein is CASSLRGSYNEQFF.

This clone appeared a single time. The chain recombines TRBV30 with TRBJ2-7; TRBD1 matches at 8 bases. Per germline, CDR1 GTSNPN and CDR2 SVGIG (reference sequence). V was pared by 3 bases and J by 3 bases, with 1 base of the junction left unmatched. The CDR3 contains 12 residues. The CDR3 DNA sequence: TGTGCCTGGAGCGGACAGGGCTACGAGCAGTACTTC. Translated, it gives CAWSGQGYEQYF.

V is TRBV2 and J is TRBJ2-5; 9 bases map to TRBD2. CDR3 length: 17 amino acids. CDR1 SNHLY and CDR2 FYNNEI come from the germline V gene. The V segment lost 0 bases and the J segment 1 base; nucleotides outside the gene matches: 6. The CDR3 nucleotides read TGTGCCAGCAGTGAAGCCATGAGTAGCGGGGGCCAAGAGACCCAGTACTTC. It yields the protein CASSEAMSSGGQETQYF.